The present T cell receptor beta chain was sequenced within a study of CD8+CD57+ T cells in acquired aplastic anemia. Trimming cost V 5 bases and J 4 bases; bases outside gene matches: 3. This CDR3 contains 13 residues. This clonotype has only a few counts. Genomic DNA constituted the template upon which TCR beta VDJ and CDR3 profiling was performed. TCRdb passed the reads through MiXCR, listing each CDR3 protein once. The data hold 400,000 to 450,000 distinct CDR3 sequences, with 65% to 80% observed a single time. Sequencing was carried out using sorted CD4+, CD8+, or CD8+CD57+ T cells (not recorded which) from PBMCs. The receptor comes from a human donor in good health, serving as a control. The chain couples TRBV12-3 or TRBV12-4 to TRBJ1-1; 8 bases map to TRBD1. CDR3 coding DNA: TGTGCCAGCAGTCGGACAGGGATCACTGAAGCTTTCTTT. The encoded protein is CASSRTGITEAFF.